These T cell receptor beta chains were read from a single sample in a study of T cell repertoires in cytomegalovirus infection. TCRdb independently ran MiXCR on the reads; one entry per CDR3 protein. In the table there are fewer than 85,000 distinct CDR3 sequences, 3% to 4.5% of which are singletons. Sequencing was done on a sample of PBMCs. The receptors derive from a human donor in good health (CMV status not recorded). Some clones in this sample may be carry-over from other donors' samples. CDR3s include the opening cysteine and the closing phenylalanine or tryptophan. Each record gives: V gene, J gene, D gene, clone size, CDR3 DNA, CDR3 protein. The D gene is left open where the match is weak. Clone size, where shown, is once, few, many, or a class for clones that have expanded.

V: TRBV5-4; J: TRBJ2-7; D: .; size: few; DNA: TGTGCCAGCAGCTTCAAGGGTCCACCCTTTATCAACTACGAGCAGTACTTC; CDR3: CASSFKGPPFINYEQYF
V: TRBV7-3; J: TRBJ2-5; D: TRBD2; size: many; DNA: TGTGCCAGCAGCTTAGGGGCCGGGGGGTATGAGACCCAGTACTTC; CDR3: CASSLGAGGYETQYF
V: TRBV29-1; J: TRBJ2-7; D: TRBD1; size: .; DNA: TGCAGCGTTCTAGGGGGACAGGGGTTCGACGAGCAGTACTTC; CDR3: CSVLGGQGFDEQYF
V: TRBV12-3/TRBV12-4; J: TRBJ2-1; D: .; size: many; DNA: TGTGCCAGCAGTTTTTCTCCGAGCTCCTACAATGAGCAGTTCTTC; CDR3: CASSFSPSSYNEQFF
V: TRBV7-6; J: TRBJ1-4; D: TRBD1; size: many; DNA: TGTGCCAGCAGCTTAGTGAGGCAGGGGGATCGGAAACTGTTTTTT; CDR3: CASSLVRQGDRKLFF
V: TRBV7-6; J: TRBJ1-1; D: TRBD1; size: many; DNA: TGTGCCAGCAGCGCACCGGGACAGGGTTTGGGCACTGAAGCTTTCTTT; CDR3: CASSAPGQGLGTEAFF
V: TRBV6-2/TRBV6-3; J: TRBJ2-7; D: TRBD1; size: many; DNA: TGTGCCAGCAATATCCGCTACGCCGGGACAGGGGACGCCTACGAGCAGTACTTC; CDR3: CASNIRYAGTGDAYEQYF
V: TRBV6-1; J: TRBJ2-7; D: TRBD1; size: many; DNA: TGTGCCAGCAGTGGATCGACAGGGGGCTACGAGCAGTACTTC; CDR3: CASSGSTGGYEQYF
V: TRBV7-2; J: TRBJ2-3; D: TRBD2; size: many; DNA: TGTGCCAGCAGCAACGAGCTAGCGGGGCAGCATCTTCCAGATACGCAGTATTTT; CDR3: CASSNELAGQHLPDTQYF
V: TRBV6-2/TRBV6-3; J: TRBJ2-7; D: .; size: few; DNA: TGTGCCAGCAGTTATCTGCCCGGCCGCCCGGGATACGAGCAGTACTTC; CDR3: CASSYLPGRPGYEQYF
V: TRBV20-1; J: TRBJ2-7; D: TRBD2; size: many; DNA: TGCAGTGCCGGGACTAGCGGGCCTACCGGGCAGTACTTC; CDR3: CSAGTSGPTGQYF
V: TRBV28; J: TRBJ1-4; D: .; size: many; DNA: TGTGCCAGCGAAGCAACTAATGAAAAACTGTTTTTT; CDR3: CASEATNEKLFF
V: TRBV7-2; J: TRBJ2-4; D: TRBD2; size: many; DNA: TGTGCCAGCAGCTTGGGACTAGCGGCACAAAACATTCAGTACTTC; CDR3: CASSLGLAAQNIQYF
V: TRBV6-2/TRBV6-3; J: TRBJ1-1; D: TRBD1; size: many; DNA: TGTGCCAGCAGTTACTGGACAGGGAGCTTGAACACTGAAGCTTTCTTT; CDR3: CASSYWTGSLNTEAFF
V: TRBV5-1; J: TRBJ2-7; D: TRBD2; size: many; DNA: TGCGCCAGCAGCGTTGGGACTAGCGGGGGAAACGAGCAGTACTTC; CDR3: CASSVGTSGGNEQYF
V: TRBV7-2; J: TRBJ2-1; D: TRBD2; size: many; DNA: TGTGCCAGCAGCCCCCCGACTAGCCTTGGTGAGCAGTTCTTC; CDR3: CASSPPTSLGEQFF
V: TRBV12-3/TRBV12-4; J: TRBJ2-3; D: TRBD2; size: many; DNA: TGTGCCAGCAGTGTAGCGGGGAGCACAGATACGCAGTATTTT; CDR3: CASSVAGSTDTQYF
V: TRBV7-6; J: TRBJ2-3; D: .; size: many; DNA: TGTGCTAGCAGCTTAGGATCAGGAGATACGCAGTATTTT; CDR3: CASSLGSGDTQYF
V: TRBV7-2; J: TRBJ2-5; D: TRBD2; size: many; DNA: TGTGCCAGCAGCCAGAGGACTAGCGGGAGTATAAGGACCCAGTACTTC; CDR3: CASSQRTSGSIRTQYF
V: TRBV6-1; J: TRBJ2-5; D: .; size: many; DNA: TGTGCCACCTCTTCCTCGGGACGGACAACAGAGACCCAGTACTTC; CDR3: CATSSSGRTTETQYF
V: TRBV7-2; J: TRBJ2-5; D: .; size: many; DNA: TGTGCGACTCATCCGGGTCAAAAGACCCAGTACTTC; CDR3: CATHPGQKTQYF
V: TRBV7-9; J: TRBJ1-4; D: TRBD1; size: many; DNA: TGTGCCAGCAGCTGGACAGGGGATAATGAAAAACTGTTTTTT; CDR3: CASSWTGDNEKLFF
V: TRBV6-2/TRBV6-3; J: TRBJ2-1; D: .; size: many; DNA: TGTGCCAGCAGTCCCCCAGTCTACAATGAGCAGTTCTTC; CDR3: CASSPPVYNEQFF
V: TRBV25-1; J: TRBJ2-3; D: .; size: many; DNA: TGTGCCAGCACGACTACTACCCGCACAGATACGCAGTATTTT; CDR3: CASTTTTRTDTQYF
V: TRBV20-1; J: TRBJ2-1; D: .; size: many; DNA: TGCAGTGCCTTCGGGAGAATTAGGAATGAGCAGTTCTTC; CDR3: CSAFGRIRNEQFF
V: TRBV12-3/TRBV12-4; J: TRBJ1-2; D: TRBD1; size: many; DNA: TGTGCCAGCAGTTCCGGACAGGGGCCCTATGGCTACACCTTC; CDR3: CASSSGQGPYGYTF
V: TRBV7-2; J: TRBJ1-1; D: .; size: many; DNA: TGTGCCAGCAGCTTCCCGGGGAACACTGAAGCTTTCTTT; CDR3: CASSFPGNTEAFF
V: TRBV7-2; J: TRBJ2-3; D: .; size: many; DNA: TGTGCCAGCAGCTTGAGGGGGGGATCCCTCACAGATACGCAGTATTTT; CDR3: CASSLRGGSLTDTQYF
V: TRBV7-2; J: TRBJ1-5; D: .; size: many; DNA: TGTGCCAGCAGCTTAGGAGGGCGCGGAGATCAGCCCCAGCATTTT; CDR3: CASSLGGRGDQPQHF
V: TRBV7-2; J: TRBJ2-2; D: .; size: many; DNA: TGTGCCAGCAGCACCCGACAGGCCGGGGAGCTGTTTTTT; CDR3: CASSTRQAGELFF
V: TRBV11-2; J: TRBJ2-7; D: .; size: many; DNA: TGTGCCAGCAGCTCCCCCCCAGCTACGAGGGAGTACTTC; CDR3: CASSSPPATREYF
V: TRBV7-2; J: TRBJ2-1; D: TRBD2; size: many; DNA: TGTGCCAGCAGCTCGGGACTAGTGGGGATGGTTGAGCAGTTCTTC; CDR3: CASSSGLVGMVEQFF
V: TRBV28; J: TRBJ1-1; D: TRBD1; size: .; DNA: TGTGCCAGCAGCCAGACAGGGGGCGACGAGAACACTGAAGCTTTCTTT; CDR3: CASSQTGGDENTEAFF
V: TRBV7-2; J: TRBJ2-7; D: TRBD2; size: many; DNA: TGTGCCAGCAGCGTCGTAGCGGGAGGGTCCTACGAGCAGTACTTC; CDR3: CASSVVAGGSYEQYF
V: TRBV6-8; J: TRBJ1-1; D: TRBD1; size: many; DNA: TGTGCCAGCAGTGCCAGGGGGCTTACGACTGAAGCTTTCTTT; CDR3: CASSARGLTTEAFF
V: TRBV7-2; J: TRBJ1-5; D: .; size: many; DNA: TGTGCCAGCAGCTCCACAGGGATGAGCAATCAGCCCCAGCATTTT; CDR3: CASSSTGMSNQPQHF
V: TRBV7-6; J: TRBJ2-2; D: TRBD2; size: many; DNA: TGTGCCAGCAGCCCCCAACTAGCGTCAAACACCGGGGAGCTGTTTTTT; CDR3: CASSPQLASNTGELFF
V: TRBV19; J: TRBJ2-1; D: TRBD2; size: many; DNA: TGTGCCAGTAGTAGCCGGGACTACAACAATGAGCAGTTCTTC; CDR3: CASSSRDYNNEQFF
V: TRBV7-9; J: TRBJ2-2; D: .; size: few; DNA: TGTGCCAGCAGCCCGAACAGGGACACCGGGGAGCTGTTTTTT; CDR3: CASSPNRDTGELFF
V: TRBV29-1; J: TRBJ1-1; D: .; size: many; DNA: TGCAGCGTCGCTGACACCACTAAAGGAGCTTTCTTT; CDR3: CSVADTTKGAFF
V: TRBV20-1; J: TRBJ2-3; D: .; size: many; DNA: TGCAGTGCTCCTAGTTCCTTTGCGCAGTATTTT; CDR3: CSAPSSFAQYF
V: TRBV4-3; J: TRBJ2-3; D: .; size: many; DNA: TGCGCCAGCAGCCAAGGGGTCCCTGGGCATACGCAGTATTTT; CDR3: CASSQGVPGHTQYF
V: TRBV7-2; J: TRBJ2-5; D: .; size: many; DNA: TGTGCCAGCAGTCTTACAGGGTTAGAGACCCAGTACTTC; CDR3: CASSLTGLETQYF
V: TRBV7-2; J: TRBJ2-4; D: .; size: many; DNA: TGTGCCAGCAGCTGGGGTAATTTAAACATTCAGTACTTC; CDR3: CASSWGNLNIQYF
V: TRBV11-3; J: TRBJ1-2; D: TRBD1; size: many; DNA: TGTGCCAGCAGCCTCGGACAGGAGAAGTATGGCTACACCTTC; CDR3: CASSLGQEKYGYTF
V: TRBV14; J: TRBJ2-5; D: .; size: many; DNA: TGTGCCAGCAGCCAAGATGGGAAGACCCAGTACTTC; CDR3: CASSQDGKTQYF
V: TRBV2; J: TRBJ2-7; D: .; size: many; DNA: TGTGCCAGCAGTGAAACGGGATACGAGCAGTACTTC; CDR3: CASSETGYEQYF
V: TRBV4-2; J: TRBJ2-7; D: .; size: many; DNA: TGTGCCAGCAGCCAAGGCCCGGATGGCGCCTACGAGCAGTACTTC; CDR3: CASSQGPDGAYEQYF
V: TRBV7-2; J: TRBJ1-2; D: .; size: many; DNA: TGTGCCAGCAGTGATCCTCTATATGGCTACACCTTC; CDR3: CASSDPLYGYTF
V: TRBV7-2; J: TRBJ2-7; D: TRBD2; size: many; DNA: TGTGCCAGCAGCCAGGCAAGCGGGGGTTCCTACGAGCAGTACTTC; CDR3: CASSQASGGSYEQYF
V: TRBV7-2; J: TRBJ2-7; D: .; size: many; DNA: TGTGCCAGCAGCCCCCGAGGCGAGCAGTACTTC; CDR3: CASSPRGEQYF
V: TRBV12-3/TRBV12-4; J: TRBJ1-2; D: TRBD1; size: many; DNA: TGTGCCAGCAGTGTCGGGACAGGGGCCCTCCTCTATGGCTACACCTTC; CDR3: CASSVGTGALLYGYTF
V: TRBV7-2; J: TRBJ1-2; D: .; size: many; DNA: TGTGCCAGCAGCTTAGTCTGGCTTGGTGGCTACACCTTC; CDR3: CASSLVWLGGYTF
V: TRBV7-2; J: TRBJ1-1; D: .; size: many; DNA: TGTGCCAGCAGCTTAAAATCGGTACGGGGGACTGAAGCTTTCTTT; CDR3: CASSLKSVRGTEAFF